What follows are 29 T cell receptor beta chains derived from one specimen sequenced in a study of beta chain features in type 1 diabetes. Every bit of the isolated RNA underwent reverse transcription, so sequencing read expressed TCRB transcripts. Libraries were prepared by immunoSEQ multiplex PCR; TCRdb keeps only in-frame clonotypes and omits some of them. The top ten hold about 0.025% of the sample, which has 860,000 or so clones, about 17% seen once. The sequenced material came from naive CD4+ T cells from blood. These receptors all come from a woman under 30 in good health.

This clone was seen more than once but under ten times. The V call is TRBV6-6, the J call TRBJ1-5; tentatively, D is TRBD1 (5 bases). The germline gives CDR1 MNHNY, CDR2 SVGAGI (reference sequence). With 6 bases removed from V and 4 bases from J, the gap between germline ends came to 13 bases. The CDR3 is 14 amino acids. The CDR3 coding sequence is TGTGCCAGCAGGGGAGCAGGGAGAAATCAGCCCCAGCATTTT. It yields the protein CASRGAGRNQPQHF.

This chain uses TRBV4-2 with TRBJ1-4; D is perhaps TRBD1 (6 bases). This CDR3 is built from 15 residues. Germline V lookup: CDR1 LGHNA, CDR2 YNFKEQ. V lost 4 bases and J lost 8, with 17 bases in between. The CDR3 protein is CASSREGYRDEKLFF. The CDR3 coding sequence is TGTGCCAGCAGCCGGGAAGGGTACAGGGACGAAAAACTGTTTTTT.

The sample holds a few counts of this clone. The J gene is TRBJ1-2, the V gene TRBV7-9; TRBD1 matches 9 bases. The CDR3 has 14 amino acids. V gave up 5 bases and J gave up 8 bases; unmatched junction bases: 9. Germline assignment: CDR1 SEHNR and CDR2 FQNEAQ (reference sequence). The CDR3 nucleotides are TGTGCCAGCAGCATTGGACAGGGGCGTTCCGGCTACACCTTC. This encodes CASSIGQGRSGYTF. Combining the CDR3 with reference TRBV7-9 and TRBJ1-2 gives the whole variable domain DTGVSQNPRHKITKRGQNVTFRCDPISEHNRLYWYRQTLGQGPEFLTYFQNEAQLEKSRLLSDRFSAERPKGSFSTLEIQRTEQGDSAMYLCASSIGQGRSGYTFGSGTRLTVV.

This chain connects TRBV14 to TRBJ2-7, with D perhaps given as TRBD1 or TRBD2 (5 bases each). The CDR3 length is 17 residues. Trimming removed 5 bases at V and 0 bases at J, with 20 bases between. Germline CDR1 reads SGHDN; CDR2 reads FVKESK. CDR3 in amino acids: CASSAGIRDDSSYEQYF. CDR3 sequence (DNA): TGTGCCAGCAGCGCCGGGATTCGGGACGACTCCTCCTACGAGCAGTACTTC.

This clone was counted only a few times. The chain is built from TRBV19 and TRBJ1-2; possible D gene TRBD1, 5 bases. The germline V gene encodes CDR1 LNHDA and CDR2 SQIVND (reference sequence). This CDR3 spans 11 amino acids. V lost 5 bases and J 7 bases, leaving 8 bases between the germline ends. The CDR3 sequence: CASSSGVGYTF. The CDR3 coding sequence is TGTGCCAGTAGTTCGGGGGTTGGCTACACCTTC.

This clone was counted a few times. The chain joins TRBV18 to TRBJ1-2; possible D gene TRBD1, 6 bases. V was cut by 2 bases and J by 2 bases, with 15 bases left in between. The CDR3 contains 16 residues. Germline CDR1 is KGHSH and CDR2 is LQKENI. CDR3 loop: CASSPIAGQINYGYTF. The CDR3, as DNA: TGTGCCAGCTCACCAATTGCAGGACAGATCAACTATGGCTACACCTTC.

Concerning this clone: Within the sample, other DNA sequences also encode this same CDR3. The V gene is TRBV5-1, the J gene TRBJ2-5; 10 bases match TRBD2. Trimming at V came to 2 bases and at J to 4 bases, leaving 2 bases not matched to a gene. In germline, CDR1 is SGHRS, CDR2 YFSETQ. This CDR3 is built from 14 residues. This CDR3 is CASSFGTSVETQYF. CDR3 nucleotides: TGCGCCAGCAGCTTTGGGACTAGCGTAGAGACCCAGTACTTC.

The rearrangement uses TRBV28 and TRBJ2-7; no clear D. CDR1 and CDR2 from the germline V gene are MDHEN and SYDVKM. Trimming left V 5 bases short and J 3 bases short, with 8 bases between. The CDR3 has 12 amino acids. The CDR3 DNA is TGTGCCAGCAGTATCCTCTTCTACGAGCAGTACTTC. Translation gives CASSILFYEQYF.

In this sample, this clone turned up a few times. V gene TRBV20-1 combines with J gene TRBJ1-2; D unclear. Germline V gene data show CDR1 as DFQATT and CDR2 as SNEGSKA (reference sequence). The CDR3 has 11 amino acids. Trimming removed 8 bases from V and 2 bases from J, with 9 bases in between. The CDR3 DNA follows: TGCAGTAGCTGGGAGAACTATGGCTACACCTTC. Translated: CSSWENYGYTF.

This clone has only a few counts. The chain combines TRBV19 with TRBJ2-3; tentatively, D is TRBD1 (6 bases). Germline CDR1 reads LNHDA; CDR2 reads SQIVND (reference sequence). CDR3 length: 15 amino acids. The germline V and J ends were trimmed by 1 base and 4 bases, with 12 bases remaining between them. CDR3 in DNA: TGTGCCAGTAGTATAGCTCAGGGGATCGCAGATACGCAGTATTTT. Its protein product is CASSIAQGIADTQYF.

V is TRBV5-4 and J is TRBJ2-1, with D possibly matching TRBD2 (6 bases). Germline lookup yields CDR1 SGHNT and CDR2 YYREEE (reference sequence). Trimming took off 4 bases at V and 6 bases at J, with 17 bases between the two ends. The CDR3 spans 15 residues. CDR3 nucleotide sequence: TGTGCCAGCAGCGGGCCCCCGGGAGACGGCAATGAGCAGTTCTTC. This translates into CASSGPPGDGNEQFF.

With regard to this clone: A read error may be the cause here, since a much bigger clone is one base away. The rearrangement uses TRBV7-6 and TRBJ2-1, with D hard to call. Germline CDR1 and CDR2: SGHVS and FNYEAQ. Trimming pared 3 bases from V and 4 bases from J, leaving 1 base between. The CDR3 sequence is 11 residues long. The CDR3 region has the DNA TGTGCCAGCAGCTTTTACAATGAGCAGTTCTTC. Amino acids: CASSFYNEQFF.

This clone was detected only a few times. This sequence joins TRBV5-5 and TRBJ2-5, with D perhaps matching TRBD2 (6 bases). Germline V lookup: CDR1 SGHKS, CDR2 YYEKEE (reference sequence). V lost 1 base and J lost 1, with 17 bases in between. The CDR3 has 17 amino acids. CDR3 nucleotide sequence: TGTGCCAGCAGCTTGAGAACTTTGGGGGAGGCCCAAGAGACCCAGTACTTC. Its translation is CASSLRTLGEAQETQYF.

This clone showed up just a few times. This CDR3 is CASSFSYEQYF. The DNA of the CDR3 is TGTGCCAGCAGTTTCTCCTACGAGCAGTACTTC. The rearrangement uses TRBV2 and TRBJ2-7; D uncertain. Looked up from germline, CDR1 is SNHLY and CDR2 is FYNNEI. Between the trimmed V and J ends, which lost 5 bases and 0 bases, there was a span of 2 bases. The CDR3 is made up of 11 amino acids.

This chain connects TRBV29-1 to TRBJ1-1, with a possible D match to TRBD1 (5 bases). Looked up from germline, CDR1 is SQVTM and CDR2 is ANQGSEA. The V end was cut by 4 bases, the J end by 12 bases, with 12 bases between. The CDR3 is made up of 10 amino acids. This CDR3 reads CSVGEQATFF. CDR3 nucleotide sequence: TGCAGCGTTGGGGAACAGGCGACTTTCTTT. The entire variable domain, with the rest obtained from reference TRBV29-1 and TRBJ1-1, is as follows: SAVISQKPSRDICQRGTSLTIQCQVDSQVTMMFWYRQQPGQSLTLIATANQGSEATYESGFVIDKFPISRPNLTFSTLTVSNMSPEDSSIYLCSVGEQATFFGQGTRLTVV.

This clone was observed a handful of times. This chain connects TRBV28 to TRBJ2-7, with D perhaps TRBD2 (6 bases). This CDR3 is 14 amino acids long. From germline, CDR1 is MDHEN and CDR2 SYDVKM. Trimming cost V 2 bases and J 3 bases, with 11 bases left between them. The CDR3 nucleotides read TGTGCCAGCAGTTTACGGGCGGGGCTCTACGAGCAGTACTTC. It specifies CASSLRAGLYEQYF.

The CDR3 spells CARTRGSGANVLTF. CDR3 DNA: TGTGCCAGGACCCGGGGTTCTGGGGCCAACGTCCTGACTTTC. The V call is TRBV2, the J call TRBJ2-6, with a weak D call TRBD2 (5 bases). CDR1 is SNHLY and CDR2 is FYNNEI in the germline V gene. The V end lost 9 bases, the J end lost 1 base, and 10 bases lay between the germline ends. This CDR3 contains 14 residues. The whole variable domain, remainder taken from reference TRBV2 and TRBJ2-6, is EPEVTQTPSHQVTQMGQEVILRCVPISNHLYFYWYRQILGQKVEFLVSFYNNEISEKSEIFDDQFSVERPDGSNFTLKIRSTKLEDSAMYFCARTRGSGANVLTFGAGSRLTVL.

The sample holds one count of this clone. The genes are TRBV6-5 and TRBJ2-5, with 7 positions matching TRBD2. The V gene's germline CDR1 is MNHEY and CDR2 SVGAGI. V was pared by 2 bases and J by 5 bases, with 2 bases of the junction left unmatched. The CDR3 covers 13 residues. The CDR3 sequence: CASSYRGVETQYF. CDR3 nucleotides: TGTGCCAGCAGTTACCGGGGGGTTGAGACCCAGTACTTC.

CDR3 bases: TGTGCCAGCACCTTCGAGACTTATAGCAATCAGCCCCAGCATTTT. This gives the protein CASTFETYSNQPQHF. This chain joins TRBV28 and TRBJ1-5; unclear D gene. Germline V gene lookup returns CDR1 MDHEN and CDR2 SYDVKM. Trimming pared 7 bases from V and 0 bases from J, leaving 13 bases between. The CDR3 totals 15 residues.

CDR3 DNA: TGTGCCATCAGTCAGAGGGGGGAGTTGATCTACGAGCAGTACTTC. Protein: CAISQRGELIYEQYF. This chain uses TRBV10-3 with TRBJ2-7; TRBD1 or TRBD2 may be the D gene (6 bases each). This CDR3 spans 15 amino acids. With 5 bases removed from V and 3 bases from J, the gap between germline ends came to 17 bases. Per the germline V gene, CDR1 is ENHRY and CDR2 is SYGVKD.

This clone was seen more than once but under ten times. The chain's CDR3 is CASRFRETQYF. Here the CDR3 DNA reads TGTGCCAGCAGGTTCCGGGAGACCCAGTACTTC. The chain uses TRBV7-2 and TRBJ2-5; D is unclear. This CDR3 region has 11 residues. CDR1 is SGHTA and CDR2 is FQGNSA in the germline V gene. Trimming removed 6 bases at V and 5 bases at J, with 7 bases between.

The table lists this clone with a few counts. In DNA form, the CDR3 reads TGTGCCAGCAGTCTGTCGGGACTAGCGGGAGTGGCCAAAAACATTCAGTACTTC. Protein product: CASSLSGLAGVAKNIQYF. This sequence joins TRBV28 and TRBJ2-4; 14 nucleotides agree with TRBD2. The length of the CDR3 is 18 residues. Trimming removed 5 bases from V and 1 base from J; junction bases left unmatched: 7. Germline V gives CDR1 MDHEN, CDR2 SYDVKM.

There are a few counts of this clone. The V gene is TRBV29-1, the J gene TRBJ1-1; 7 nucleotides match TRBD1. Trimming removed 7 bases from V and 5 bases from J; junction bases left unmatched: 10. The CDR3 is made up of 13 amino acids. Germline CDR1 reads SQVTM; CDR2 reads ANQGSEA. The CDR3 sequence: CSGKTGSETEAFF. CDR3 nucleotides: TGCAGCGGGAAGACAGGGTCTGAGACTGAAGCTTTCTTT.

The chain has TRBV7-2 and TRBJ2-7; D not resolved. V lost 5 bases, J lost 5 bases, and 7 bases lay in between. The germline V gene encodes CDR1 SGHTA and CDR2 FQGNSA. This CDR3 spans 11 amino acids. This CDR3 reads CASSSRDEQYF. In DNA, the CDR3 is TGTGCCAGCAGCAGCCGGGACGAGCAGTACTTC.

The chain recombines TRBV7-2 with TRBJ2-5; 7 bases are shared with TRBD1. CDR3 length: 16 amino acids. Germline CDR1 SGHTA, CDR2 FQGNSA. V lost 4 bases, J lost 4 bases, and 12 bases stayed unmatched. DNA for the CDR3: TGTGCCAGCAGCTCAAACGACCGAGGGGGCGCAGAGACCCAGTACTTC. This codes for CASSSNDRGGAETQYF. Using reference TRBV7-2 and TRBJ2-5 for the parts outside the CDR3, the full variable domain is GAGVSQSPSNKVTEKGKDVELRCDPISGHTALYWYRQSLGQGLEFLIYFQGNSAPDKSGLPSDRFSAERTGGSVSTLTIQRTQQEDSAVYLCASSSNDRGGAETQYFGPGTRLLVL.

This clone came up a few times. The chain combines TRBV7-9 with TRBJ1-1; D perhaps matches TRBD1 (5 bases). This CDR3 has 15 amino acids. Germline CDR1 is SEHNR and CDR2 is FQNEAQ (reference sequence). The germline V and J ends were trimmed by 1 base and 4 bases, with 13 bases remaining between them. CDR3 bases: TGTGCCAGCAGCTTAGTAGGAGGGACGGGCACTGAAGCTTTCTTT. Protein sequence: CASSLVGGTGTEAFF. The full variable domain, in which reference TRBV7-9 and TRBJ1-1 provide the parts outside the CDR3, is DTGVSQNPRHKITKRGQNVTFRCDPISEHNRLYWYRQTLGQGPEFLTYFQNEAQLEKSRLLSDRFSAERPKGSFSTLEIQRTEQGDSAMYLCASSLVGGTGTEAFFGQGTRLTVV.

V usage is TRBV11-2 and J usage is TRBJ2-7; the match to TRBD2 covers 12 bases. CDR1 is SGHAT, CDR2 FQNNGV, per germline. V was pared by 4 bases and J by 2 bases, with 3 bases of the junction left unmatched. This CDR3 contains 15 residues. The CDR3 DNA is TGTGCCAGCAGCTGGACTAGCGGGACTACCTACGAGCAGTACTTC. This translates into CASSWTSGTTYEQYF.

This clone was seen more than once but under ten times. The chain links TRBV7-2 to TRBJ2-7; D is ambiguous. The CDR3 extends over 18 amino acids. V lost 3 bases to trimming and J lost 0 bases, with 21 bases between them. Germline lookup yields CDR1 SGHTA and CDR2 FQGNSA. The CDR3 reads CASSLMARRPLSSYEQYF. The CDR3 coding sequence is TGTGCCAGCAGCTTGATGGCCCGACGGCCGTTAAGCTCCTACGAGCAGTACTTC.

This clone has only a few counts. The rearrangement links TRBV9 to TRBJ2-1, with D perhaps TRBD1 or TRBD2 (5 bases each). Trimming pared 3 bases from V and 2 bases from J, leaving 12 bases between. Germline V lookup: CDR1 SGDLS, CDR2 YYNGEE. This CDR3 is 15 amino acids long. The CDR3, as DNA: TGTGCCAGCAGCGCTACCGGGACCACCTACAATGAGCAGTTCTTC. Translating it yields CASSATGTTYNEQFF.